This TCR beta chain originates from a study of patients and donors after allogeneic stem cell transplantation. CDR1 and CDR2 (germline): SGDLS, YYNGEE. Trimming removed 4 bases from V and 5 bases from J, with 15 bases in between. The CDR3 consists of 15 residues. Many counts were recorded for this clonotype. In TCRdb, the RT-PCR reads were re-called with MiXCR into one record per CDR3 protein. The data contain about a million distinct CDR3 sequences, 15% to 20% of them seen just once; the ten biggest clones take up under 6.5%. V usage is TRBV9 and J usage is TRBJ1-4; D remains ambiguous. The specimen sequenced was blood, either unsorted or a sorted T cell fraction (not recorded which). This TCR was recovered from a human donor who was either an allogeneic HSCT recipient or a stem cell or donor lymphocyte infusion donor (not recorded which). It is not recorded whose cells these are; they may come from a transplant donor. The CDR3 nucleotides read TGTGCCAGCAGCCCACGCACGGGCCCAAATGAAAAACTGTTTTTT. It yields the protein CASSPRTGPNEKLFF.